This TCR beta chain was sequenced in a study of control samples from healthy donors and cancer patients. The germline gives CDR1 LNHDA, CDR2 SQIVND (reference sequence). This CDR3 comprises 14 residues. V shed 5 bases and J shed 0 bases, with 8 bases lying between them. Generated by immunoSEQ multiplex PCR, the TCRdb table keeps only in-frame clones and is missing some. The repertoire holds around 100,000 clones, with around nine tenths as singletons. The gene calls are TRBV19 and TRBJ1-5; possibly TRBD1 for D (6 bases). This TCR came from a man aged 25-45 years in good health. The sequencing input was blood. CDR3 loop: CASSPGDSNQPQHF. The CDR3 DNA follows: TGTGCCAGTAGTCCAGGGGATAGCAATCAGCCCCAGCATTTT.